This T cell receptor (beta chain) came from a study of T cell responses to AZD1222 COVID-19 vaccine. Study-wide context: Second doses that came at about 4 or about 12 weeks were put together.

Study observations and caveats: Two AZD1222 administrations were followed by greater Spike-specific TCR breadth and depth.

As for this clone: Its target is not known.

The CDR3 length is 12 residues. The V gene's germline CDR1 is SGHTA and CDR2 FQGNSA. Trimming stripped 5 bases from V and 4 bases from J, with 3 bases between. Here immunoSEQ multiplex PCR was the method, and the copy in TCRdb shows in-frame clones only, minus some. The sample shows roughly 180,000 clones, 85% to 90% of them seen only once. This sequence originates from an adult in good health. The material was peripheral blood, obtained on day 0 of AZD1222 vaccination. The V gene is TRBV7-2, the J gene TRBJ1-6; D is unclear. CDR3 in amino acids: CASSPYNSPLHF. In DNA form, the CDR3 reads TGTGCCAGCAGCCCATATAATTCACCCCTCCACTTT.